This T cell receptor beta chain was sequenced in a study of metastatic and nonmetastatic thyroid tumors. TCRdb re-analyzed the PCR reads using MiXCR. The sample includes approximately 70,000 clones, under 5% of them seen just once. Ahead of thyroid surgery, no patient had received treatment of any kind. The J segment lost 8 bases and the V segment lost 1 base, leaving 8 bases of the junction unmatched. Germline-derived CDR1 and CDR2 are DFQATT and SNEGSKA (reference sequence). CDR3 length: 14 amino acids. This clonotype was obtained from a female donor with papillary thyroid cancer or a benign thyroid nodule (not recorded which). Some clones in this sample may be carry-over from other donors' samples. This rearrangement joins TRBV20-1 to TRBJ2-1; 7 positions match TRBD2. Specimen: blood. This CDR3 reads CSARGVAGIDEQFF. DNA of the CDR3: TGCAGTGCTAGAGGGGTAGCGGGCATAGATGAGCAGTTCTTC.